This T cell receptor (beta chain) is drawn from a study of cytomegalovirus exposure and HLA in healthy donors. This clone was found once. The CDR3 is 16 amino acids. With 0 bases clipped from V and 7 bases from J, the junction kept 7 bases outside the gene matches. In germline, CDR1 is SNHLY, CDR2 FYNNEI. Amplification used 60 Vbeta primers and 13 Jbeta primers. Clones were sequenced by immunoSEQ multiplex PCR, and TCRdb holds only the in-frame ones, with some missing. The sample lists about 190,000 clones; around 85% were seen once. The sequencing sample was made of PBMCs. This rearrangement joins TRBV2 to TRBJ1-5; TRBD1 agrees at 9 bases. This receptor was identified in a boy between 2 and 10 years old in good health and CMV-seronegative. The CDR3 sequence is CASSEAGQGGRQPQHF. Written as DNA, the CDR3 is TGTGCCAGCAGTGAAGCGGGACAGGGAGGGAGGCAGCCCCAGCATTTT.